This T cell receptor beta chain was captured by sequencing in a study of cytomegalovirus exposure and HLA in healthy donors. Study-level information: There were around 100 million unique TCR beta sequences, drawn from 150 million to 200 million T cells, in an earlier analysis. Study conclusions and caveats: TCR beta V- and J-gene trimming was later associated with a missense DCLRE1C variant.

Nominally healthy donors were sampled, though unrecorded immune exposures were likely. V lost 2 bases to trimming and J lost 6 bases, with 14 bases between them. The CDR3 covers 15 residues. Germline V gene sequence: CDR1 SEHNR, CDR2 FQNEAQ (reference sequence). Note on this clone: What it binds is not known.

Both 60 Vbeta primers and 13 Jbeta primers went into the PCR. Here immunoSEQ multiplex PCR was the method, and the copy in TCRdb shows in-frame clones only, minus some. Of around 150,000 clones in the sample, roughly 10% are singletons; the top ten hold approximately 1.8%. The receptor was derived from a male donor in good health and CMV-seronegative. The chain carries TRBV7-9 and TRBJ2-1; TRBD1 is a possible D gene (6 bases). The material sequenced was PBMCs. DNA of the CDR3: TGTGCCAGCAGCTTATTGCCGACAGGTACCAATGAGCAGTTCTTC. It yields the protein CASSLLPTGTNEQFF.